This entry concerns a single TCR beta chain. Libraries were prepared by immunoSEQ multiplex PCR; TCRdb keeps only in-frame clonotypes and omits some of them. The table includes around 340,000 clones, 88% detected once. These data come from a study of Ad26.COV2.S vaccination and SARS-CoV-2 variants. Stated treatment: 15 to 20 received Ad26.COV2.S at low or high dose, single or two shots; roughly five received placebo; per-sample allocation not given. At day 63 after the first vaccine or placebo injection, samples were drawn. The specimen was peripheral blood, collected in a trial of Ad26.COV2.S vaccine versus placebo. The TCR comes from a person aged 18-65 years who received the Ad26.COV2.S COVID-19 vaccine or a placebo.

The CDR3 DNA sequence: TGTGCCAGCCTTTGGGGCGGGGATGGCTACACCTTC. Translated, it gives CASLWGGDGYTF. The chain couples TRBV2 to TRBJ1-2; D might be TRBD1 (5 bases). The length of the CDR3 is 12 residues. Germline values: CDR1 SNHLY, CDR2 FYNNEI. The V gene lost 8 bases and the J gene lost 6 bases, with 13 bases spanning the gap.